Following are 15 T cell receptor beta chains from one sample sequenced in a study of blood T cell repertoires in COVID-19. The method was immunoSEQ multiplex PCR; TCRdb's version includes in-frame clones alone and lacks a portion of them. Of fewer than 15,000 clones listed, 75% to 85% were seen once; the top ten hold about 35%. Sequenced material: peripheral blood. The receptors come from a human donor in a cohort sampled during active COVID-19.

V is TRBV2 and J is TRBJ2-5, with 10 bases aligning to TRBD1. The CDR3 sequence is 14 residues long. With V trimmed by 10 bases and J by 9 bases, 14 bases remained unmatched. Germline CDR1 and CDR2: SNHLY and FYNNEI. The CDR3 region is CATAGTGDPKAQYF. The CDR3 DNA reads TGTGCCACTGCCGGGACAGGGGACCCCAAGGCCCAGTACTTC.

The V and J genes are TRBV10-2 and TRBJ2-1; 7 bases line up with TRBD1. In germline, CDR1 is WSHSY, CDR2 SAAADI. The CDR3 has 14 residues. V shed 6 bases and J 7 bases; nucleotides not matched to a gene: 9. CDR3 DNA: TGCGCCAGCAGCCCCGGTTTCAGGGGGAATGAGCAGTTCTTC. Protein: CASSPGFRGNEQFF.

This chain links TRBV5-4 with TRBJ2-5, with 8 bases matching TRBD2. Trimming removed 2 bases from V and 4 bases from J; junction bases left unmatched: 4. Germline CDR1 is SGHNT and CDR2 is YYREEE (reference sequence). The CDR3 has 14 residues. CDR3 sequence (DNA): TGTGCCAGCAGCTTTCCGACTAGCGCAGAGACCCAGTACTTC. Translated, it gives CASSFPTSAETQYF.

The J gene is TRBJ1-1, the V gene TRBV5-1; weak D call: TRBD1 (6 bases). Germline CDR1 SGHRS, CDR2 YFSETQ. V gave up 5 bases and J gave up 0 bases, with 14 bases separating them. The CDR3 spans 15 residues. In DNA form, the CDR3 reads TGCGCCAGCAGAGCGAGGACAGCCATGAACACTGAAGCTTTCTTT. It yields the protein CASRARTAMNTEAFF.

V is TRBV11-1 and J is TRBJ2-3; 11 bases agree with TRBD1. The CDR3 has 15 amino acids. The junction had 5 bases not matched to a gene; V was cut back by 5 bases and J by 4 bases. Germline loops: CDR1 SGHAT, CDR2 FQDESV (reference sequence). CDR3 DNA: TGTGCCAGCAGCCCAGGGACAGGGGGAGCAGATACGCAGTATTTT. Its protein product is CASSPGTGGADTQYF. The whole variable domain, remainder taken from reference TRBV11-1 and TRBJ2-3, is EAEVAQSPRYKITEKSQAVAFWCDPISGHATLYWYRQILGQGPELLVQFQDESVVDDSQLPKDRFSAERLKGVDSTLKIQPAELGDSAMYLCASSPGTGGADTQYFGPGTRLTVL.

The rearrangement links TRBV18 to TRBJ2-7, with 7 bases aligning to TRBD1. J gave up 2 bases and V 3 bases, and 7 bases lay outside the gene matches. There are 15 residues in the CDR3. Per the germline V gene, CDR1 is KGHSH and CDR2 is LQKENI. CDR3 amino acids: CASSPGQVGTYEQYF. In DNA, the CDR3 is TGTGCCAGCTCACCCGGACAGGTAGGGACCTACGAGCAGTACTTC.

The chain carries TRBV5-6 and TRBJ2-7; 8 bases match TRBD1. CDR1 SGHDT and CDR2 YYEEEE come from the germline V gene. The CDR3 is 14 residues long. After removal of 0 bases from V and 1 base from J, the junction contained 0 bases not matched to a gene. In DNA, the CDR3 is TGTGCCAGCAGCTTGGGGGACAGGTCCTACGAGCAGTACTTC. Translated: CASSLGDRSYEQYF. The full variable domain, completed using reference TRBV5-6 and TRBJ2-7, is DAGVTQSPTHLIKTRGQQVTLRCSPKSGHDTVSWYQQALGQGPQFIFQYYEEEERQRGNFPDRFSGHQFPNYSSELNVNALLLGDSALYLCASSLGDRSYEQYFGPGTRLTVT.

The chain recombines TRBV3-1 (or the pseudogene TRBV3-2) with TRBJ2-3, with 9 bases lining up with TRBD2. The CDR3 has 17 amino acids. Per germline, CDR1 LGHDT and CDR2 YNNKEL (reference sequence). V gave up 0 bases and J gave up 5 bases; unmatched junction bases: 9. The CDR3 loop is CASSQELWAGGLDTQYF. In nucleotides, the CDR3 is TGTGCCAGCAGCCAAGAGCTATGGGCGGGGGGGCTAGATACGCAGTATTTT.

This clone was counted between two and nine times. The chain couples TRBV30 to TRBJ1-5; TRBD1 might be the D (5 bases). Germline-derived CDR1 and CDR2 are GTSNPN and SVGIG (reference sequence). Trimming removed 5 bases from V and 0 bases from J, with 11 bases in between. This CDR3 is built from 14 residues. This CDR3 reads CAWDSGNSNQPQHF. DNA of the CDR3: TGTGCCTGGGACAGCGGTAATAGCAATCAGCCCCAGCATTTT.

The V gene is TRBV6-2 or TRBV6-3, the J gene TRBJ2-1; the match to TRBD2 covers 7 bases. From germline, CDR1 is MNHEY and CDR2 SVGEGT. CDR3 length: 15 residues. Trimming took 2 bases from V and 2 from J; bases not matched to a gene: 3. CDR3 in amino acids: CASSYTAGAYNEQFF. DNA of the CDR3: TGTGCCAGCAGTTACACGGCGGGGGCCTACAATGAGCAGTTCTTC.

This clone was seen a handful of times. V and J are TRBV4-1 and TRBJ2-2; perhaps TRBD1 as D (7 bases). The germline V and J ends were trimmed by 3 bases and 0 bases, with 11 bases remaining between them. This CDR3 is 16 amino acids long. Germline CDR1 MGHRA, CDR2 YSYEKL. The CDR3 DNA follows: TGCGCCAGCAGCCAGCGGGGACAGACGAACACCGGGGAGCTGTTTTTT. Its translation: CASSQRGQTNTGELFF.

The CDR3 sequence: CASSLGHPNEQFF. The CDR3 nucleotides read TGTGCCAGCAGCTTAGGACACCCCAATGAGCAGTTCTTC. The rearrangement joins TRBV7-9 to TRBJ2-1, with no clear D. The V and J ends lost 1 base and 6 bases respectively, with 7 bases between them. There are 13 residues in the CDR3. Germline V CDR1 and CDR2: SEHNR, FQNEAQ (reference sequence).

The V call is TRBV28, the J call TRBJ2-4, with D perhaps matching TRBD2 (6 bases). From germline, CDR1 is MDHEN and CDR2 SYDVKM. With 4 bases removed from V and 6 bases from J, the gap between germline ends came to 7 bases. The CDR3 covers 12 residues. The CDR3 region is CASSWRANIQYF. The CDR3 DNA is TGTGCCAGCAGTTGGAGGGCAAACATTCAGTACTTC.

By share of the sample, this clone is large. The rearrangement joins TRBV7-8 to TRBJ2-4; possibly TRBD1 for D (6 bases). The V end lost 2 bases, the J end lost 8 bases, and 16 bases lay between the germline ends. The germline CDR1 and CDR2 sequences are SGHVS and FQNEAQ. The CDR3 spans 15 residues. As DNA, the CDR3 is TGTGCCAGCAGCTTATTGGCAGGGGTTGAGGACATTCAGTACTTC. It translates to CASSLLAGVEDIQYF.

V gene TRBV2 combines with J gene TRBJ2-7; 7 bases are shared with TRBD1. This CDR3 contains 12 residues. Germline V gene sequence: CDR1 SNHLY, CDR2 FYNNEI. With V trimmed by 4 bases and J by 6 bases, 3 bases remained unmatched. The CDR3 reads CASSATGFEQYF. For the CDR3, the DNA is TGTGCCAGCAGTGCGACAGGGTTCGAGCAGTACTTC. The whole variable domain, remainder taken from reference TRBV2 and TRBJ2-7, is EPEVTQTPSHQVTQMGQEVILRCVPISNHLYFYWYRQILGQKVEFLVSFYNNEISEKSEIFDDQFSVERPDGSNFTLKIRSTKLEDSAMYFCASSATGFEQYFGPGTRLTVT.